Listed below are T cell receptor beta chains from one sample, sequenced in a study of early T cells in non-severe SARS-CoV-2 infection. TCRdb passed the 5' RACE reads through MiXCR, listing each CDR3 protein once. The sample has about 55,000 distinct CDR3 sequences; approximately 15% are singletons. The sample here was whole blood, taken at baseline. Receptors were obtained from an adult who was a healthcare worker with PCR-confirmed SARS-CoV-2 infection or an uninfected control (not recorded which). Each CDR3 is given with its conserved first and last residue. D genes are given only for firm matches. Only some rows state a clone size, as once, few, many or a class for expanded clones.

J,D,V,size,DNA,CDR3
TRBJ2-7,TRBD1,TRBV19,many,TGTGCCAGTAGTTTCGGACAGGGGAGAGGCGAGCAGTACTTC,CASSFGQGRGEQYF
TRBJ2-5,.,TRBV7-9,.,TGTGCCAGCAGTTCAGCAGGTCGACAGCAAGAGACCCAGTACTTC,CASSSAGRQQETQYF
TRBJ1-3,.,TRBV12-3/TRBV12-4,many,TGTGCCAGCAGTACAACCGGGACCACTACCAACACCATATATTTT,CASSTTGTTTNTIYF
TRBJ2-5,.,TRBV11-2,many,TGTGCCAGCAGCCTTCTGGTCCCCTCGGCTGGAGGGACCCAGTACTTC,CASSLLVPSAGGTQYF
TRBJ2-7,.,TRBV3-1,.,TGTGCCAGCAGCCAAGCCCAGGGTCCCGCCTACGAGCAGTACTTC,CASSQAQGPAYEQYF
TRBJ1-1,.,TRBV7-7,many,TGTGCCAGCAGTTTGGACAGGAACACTGAAGCTTTCTTT,CASSLDRNTEAFF
TRBJ1-1,.,TRBV7-2,few,TGTGCCAGCAGCTTTCTCGGAGGGGCCCAGAACACTGAAGCTTTCTTT,CASSFLGGAQNTEAFF
TRBJ1-1,TRBD1,TRBV11-2,.,TGTGCCAGCAGCTTAGGGGGGACAGCAGAAGCTTTCTTT,CASSLGGTAEAFF
TRBJ2-3,.,TRBV20-1,many,TGCAGTGCCAGACAACAGCTTACGCAGTATTTT,CSARQQLTQYF
TRBJ2-5,.,TRBV3-1,few,TGTGCCAGCAGCCATGGGACTTTTCAAGAGACCCAGTACTTC,CASSHGTFQETQYF
TRBJ1-4,.,TRBV28,many,TGTGCCAGCAGGGGAGGGTTTACTAATGAAAAACTGTTTTTT,CASRGGFTNEKLFF
TRBJ2-7,.,TRBV29-1,few,TGCAGCGTTAGGGGTATGGGGTACGAGCAGTACTTC,CSVRGMGYEQYF
TRBJ2-3,TRBD2,TRBV4-1,few,TGCGCCAGCAGCCAAGATCTATCTAGCGGGGCCCGCACGCAGTATTTT,CASSQDLSSGARTQYF
TRBJ1-1,.,TRBV3-1,.,TGTGCCAGCAGCCAAGTGAGGGCCCTCACTGAAGCTTTCTTT,CASSQVRALTEAFF
TRBJ1-1,.,TRBV12-3/TRBV12-4,.,TGTGCCAGCAGTCCTAGGGAAGGGAACACTGAAGCTTTCTTT,CASSPREGNTEAFF
TRBJ2-3,TRBD2,TRBV5-1,few,TGCGCCAGCAGCCTAGCGGGGGGAGAGACGCAGTATTTT,CASSLAGGETQYF
TRBJ2-1,.,TRBV28,.,TGTGCCAGCCGGGGTATTCAGGAGTTCTTC,CASRGIQEFF
TRBJ2-3,.,TRBV11-2,few,TGTGCCAGCAGCCTTAGCACAGATACGCAGTATTTT,CASSLSTDTQYF
TRBJ2-1,.,TRBV10-3,.,TGTGCCATCAAGGCAGGGAGTTACGATGAGCAGTTCTTC,CAIKAGSYDEQFF
TRBJ2-2,.,TRBV20-1,.,TGCAGTGCTAGCACAGTATGGGGCACCGGGGAGCTGTTTTTT,CSASTVWGTGELFF